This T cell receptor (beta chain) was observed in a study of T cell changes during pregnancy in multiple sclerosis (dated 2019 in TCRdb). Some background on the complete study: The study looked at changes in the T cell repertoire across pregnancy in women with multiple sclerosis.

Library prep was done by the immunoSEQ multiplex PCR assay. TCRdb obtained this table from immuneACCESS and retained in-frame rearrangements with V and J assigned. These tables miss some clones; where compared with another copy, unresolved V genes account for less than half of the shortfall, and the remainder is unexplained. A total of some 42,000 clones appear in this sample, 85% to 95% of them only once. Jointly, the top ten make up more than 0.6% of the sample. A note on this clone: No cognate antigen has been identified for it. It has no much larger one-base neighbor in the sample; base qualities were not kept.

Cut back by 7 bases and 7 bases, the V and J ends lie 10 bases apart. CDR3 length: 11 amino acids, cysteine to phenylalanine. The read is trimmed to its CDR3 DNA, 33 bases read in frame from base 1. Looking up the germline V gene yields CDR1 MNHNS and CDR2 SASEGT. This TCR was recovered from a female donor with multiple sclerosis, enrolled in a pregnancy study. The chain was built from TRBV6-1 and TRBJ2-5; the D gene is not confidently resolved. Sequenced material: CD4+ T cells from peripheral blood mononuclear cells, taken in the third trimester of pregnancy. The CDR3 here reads CASNFPGTQYF. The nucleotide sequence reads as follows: TGTGCCAGCAACTTCCCAGGGACCCAGTACTTC.